The present entry profiles one TCR beta chain with its context. This clonotype came up a few times. Its antigen target is currently unknown. Per-base quality was not reported, and no clone a single base away is much larger than it. The data originate from a study of blood T cells in healthy people across ages (dated by TCRdb to between 2014 and 2016). Study-level background: In model experiments, roughly one uniquely barcoded TCR beta cDNA molecule per two T cells was captured by template switching. The donors were split into four age groups: young (average around 15 years), middle-aged (nearly 40), aged (more than 55) and long-lived (82). Using the same blood draw, the study looked at two additional independent replicas of 1 million unique cDNA reads for two donors, one aged 18 to 29 and the other aged 80 or older. To avoid experimental bias, donors of different ages were randomly spread across the sequencing lanes. Using deep sequencing normalized with unique cDNA molecular identifiers, the study measured how TCR beta repertoire diversity changes with age. Summary of the overall study and its limitations: Estimates of total diversity from one million sequenced T cells were regarded as lower bounds and underestimates. As age increased, observed TCR beta diversity per million T cells dropped in a roughly linear way, and a significant reduction was already evident by age 40. There was a strong correlation between observed TCR beta diversity and the percentage of naive T cells measured by flow cytometry. Compared with the aged group, more naive CD4+ T cells, fewer expanded clones and increased TCR diversity were shown by the long-lived group, suggesting age selection. Conclusive comparison of naive and antigen-experienced compartments was prevented by the profiling of bulk unsorted PBMCs. Because the CMV infection status of the donors was unknown, age-related changes in expanded clonotypes may potentially have been confounded.

Donors were around 37 systemically healthy Caucasian individuals from Russia aged roughly 6 to 95 years. Around 10 milliliters of peripheral blood were collected from each donor into EDTA-treated Vacutainer tubes. Ficoll-Paque density-gradient centrifugation was used to isolate PBMCs, with at least 6.5 million per sample. Total RNA was extracted from PBMCs with Trizol reagent, with at least 6 micrograms obtained per sample. For every donor, flow cytometry on a PBMC aliquot measured the percentage of naive CD45RAhigh/CD27high T cells. Library preparation used 5' RACE. For sequencing, an Illumina HiSeq 2500 was employed. The second PCR ran for about 6 to 12 cycles and used a J-beta primer mix along with a sample-barcoded 5' primer. A template-switch 5' adaptor carrying 12 random nucleotides introduced a unique molecular identifier onto each TCR beta cDNA molecule. Each sample yielded at least 3 million CDR3-containing paired-end reads. First-strand cDNA was synthesized from all RNA with the Mint cDNA synthesis kit, primed by a TRBC-specific oligonucleotide. Following uracil-DNA glycosylase treatment, a first 18-cycle PCR with universal primers M1SS and BC2_uni_R was performed on all cDNA. Per the original workflow: For normalization, 1 million high-quality reads were randomly selected from each sample, with every read carrying a distinct molecular identifier. Reads sharing molecular identifiers were discarded rather than binned into consensus sequences. CDR3 identification, clonotype clustering and error correction used MiTCR with a Q25 quality threshold and the strictest error-elimination algorithm. Lower-bound total TCR beta diversity was estimated with a nonparametric unseen species model using Euler transformation. TCRdb reanalyzed the raw reads on its own, using fastp at Q25 for trimming and MiXCR for clone calling, and kept in-frame beta chains. Rows with a matching CDR3 protein are joined into one entry that keeps the most common DNA and genes. These V and J calls originate from TCRdb's pipeline instead of the authors' own analysis. Present in this sample are approximately 800,000 distinct CDR3 sequences, nearly 60% of which were seen just once. The ten largest account for about 20% of the sample.

Material for sequencing was blood. The origin of this receptor is a man younger than 40 in good health.

Read as DNA, the sequence is TGTGCCAGCAAGATGACGGGGAAAGGCTACACCTTC. Its amino acids are CASKMTGKGYTF. Recombination connected TRBV6-2 or TRBV6-3 to TRBJ1-2, with the D gene not confidently named. The V end loses 7 bases and the J end loses 8 bases, and a stretch of 14 bases separates them. Taken from cysteine to phenylalanine, the CDR3 has 12 residues. The kept DNA is CDR3 alone, 36 bases in frame from the first base. Sequences MNHEY (CDR1) and SVGEGT (CDR2) are obtained from the germline V gene.